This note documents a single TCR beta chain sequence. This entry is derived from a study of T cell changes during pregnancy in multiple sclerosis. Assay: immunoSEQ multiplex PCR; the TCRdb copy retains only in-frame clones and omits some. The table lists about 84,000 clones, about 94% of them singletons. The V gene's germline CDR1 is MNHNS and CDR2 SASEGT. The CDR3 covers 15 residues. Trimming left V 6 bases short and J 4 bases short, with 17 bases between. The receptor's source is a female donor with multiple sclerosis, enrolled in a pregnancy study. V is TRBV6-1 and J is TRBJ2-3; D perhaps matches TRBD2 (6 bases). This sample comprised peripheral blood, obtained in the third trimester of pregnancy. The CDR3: CASRTRDLGPDTQYF. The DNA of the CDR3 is TGTGCCAGCAGGACCCGGGACTTGGGGCCAGATACGCAGTATTTT.